Below, 20 T cell receptor beta chains from the same sample are listed, as sequenced in a study of chemoradiotherapy in HPV16-positive cancers. Sequenced by immunoSEQ multiplex PCR; TCRdb stores in-frame clones only, minus some. There are some 35,000 clones in the sample; 92% occur only once, and roughly 3.9% lies in the top ten. The sequencing used blood, collected from a patient who underwent chemoradiotherapy. Receptors originate from a human donor with HPV-associated anogenital cancer.

This chain joins TRBV4-1 and TRBJ2-2, with a tentative D call TRBD2 (5 bases). From germline, CDR1 is MGHRA and CDR2 YSYEKL. The CDR3 is made up of 18 amino acids. V dropped 3 bases and J dropped 4 bases, with 21 bases sitting between them. The CDR3 loop reads CASSHPTARGSGTGELFF. The CDR3 DNA follows: TGCGCCAGCAGCCACCCCACCGCTCGGGGATCGGGCACCGGGGAGCTGTTTTTT.

The CDR3 nucleotides are TGTGCCAGCAGCCCGAGGTCCGAAGGGATCAACTATGGCTACACCTTC. This codes for CASSPRSEGINYGYTF. The V gene is TRBV7-6, the J gene TRBJ1-2, with no clear D. V lost 5 bases and J lost 2, with 18 bases in between. The germline gives CDR1 SGHVS, CDR2 FNYEAQ. CDR3 length: 16 amino acids.

CDR3 region: CASSLYPPPENSPLHF. Written as DNA, the CDR3 is TGTGCCAGCAGCTTGTATCCCCCCCCAGAAAATTCACCCCTCCACTTT. The genes are TRBV5-4 and TRBJ1-6; D is undetermined. CDR3 length equals 16 residues. V lost 1 base to trimming and J lost 7 bases, with 15 bases between them. Germline CDR1 SGHNT, CDR2 YYREEE (reference sequence).

The V call is TRBV30, the J call TRBJ1-5; D is unclear. CDR3 length equals 14 residues. V was trimmed by 1 base and J by 5 bases, leaving 12 bases between them. Per germline, CDR1 GTSNPN and CDR2 SVGIG (reference sequence). The CDR3 spells CAWSEGRNYQPQHF. The CDR3 coding sequence is TGTGCCTGGAGTGAAGGCAGAAATTATCAGCCCCAGCATTTT. Combining the CDR3 with reference TRBV30 and TRBJ1-5 gives the whole variable domain SQTIHQWPATLVQPVGSPLSLECTVEGTSNPNLYWYRQAAGRGLQLLFYSVGIGQISSEVPQNLSASRPQDRQFILSSKKLLLSDSGFYLCAWSEGRNYQPQHFGDGTRLSIL.

V and J are TRBV7-3 and TRBJ2-5; no definite D call. CDR1 is SGHTA and CDR2 is FQGTGA in the germline V gene. The CDR3 spans 13 residues. V lost 5 bases and J 5 bases, leaving 12 bases between the germline ends. The CDR3 region is CASSQDPRETQYF. The CDR3, as DNA: TGTGCCAGCAGCCAAGACCCGAGGGAGACCCAGTACTTC.

The V and J genes are TRBV7-2 and TRBJ2-2; 12 bases are shared with TRBD2. The CDR3 is made up of 17 amino acids. Germline V CDR1 and CDR2: SGHTA, FQGNSA. Trimming removed 2 bases from V and 7 bases from J; junction bases left unmatched: 8. In DNA, the CDR3 is TGTGCCAGCAGCTTAACGGCTAGCGGGGGGGCCTACGGGGAGCTGTTTTTT. It translates to CASSLTASGGAYGELFF.

V and J are TRBV18 and TRBJ1-5; 8 nucleotides match TRBD1. The V segment lost 5 bases and the J segment 2 bases; nucleotides outside the gene matches: 5. Germline loops: CDR1 KGHSH, CDR2 LQKENI. The CDR3 length is 15 residues. The CDR3 DNA is TGTGCCAGCTCATCTACGACAGGGGGCAATCAGCCCCAGCATTTT. Residues: CASSSTTGGNQPQHF.

The V and J genes are TRBV14 and TRBJ2-2; TRBD1 agrees at 7 bases. V was clipped by 1 base and J by 5 bases; unmatched bases: 1. The germline CDR1 and CDR2 sequences are SGHDN and FVKESK. The CDR3 has 14 residues. The CDR3 spells CASSQVQGTGELFF. CDR3 nucleotide sequence: TGTGCCAGCAGCCAAGTACAGGGGACCGGGGAGCTGTTTTTT.

This clone was recorded only once. The CDR3 spells CASSSRLRDGGYEQYF. The CDR3 region has the DNA TGTGCCAGTAGTAGCCGACTCCGGGACGGTGGATACGAGCAGTACTTC. The rearrangement uses TRBV19 and TRBJ2-7, with D tentatively TRBD1 or TRBD2 (5 bases each). CDR1 and CDR2 (germline): LNHDA, SQIVND (reference sequence). This CDR3 has 16 residues. The V end lost 4 bases, the J end lost 4 bases, and 20 bases lay between the germline ends.

The chain couples TRBV5-1 to TRBJ1-6; 8 positions match TRBD1. Germline-derived CDR1 and CDR2 are SGHRS and YFSETQ. The CDR3 runs 14 residues. V lost 1 base and J lost 14; bases outside the gene matches: 8. The CDR3 DNA reads as TGCGCCAGCAGCTTGATTACAGGGGGTTCGGCCCTCCACTTT. It specifies CASSLITGGSALHF.

This chain joins TRBV6-6 and TRBJ1-2; D unresolved. Germline V gene data show CDR1 as MNHNY and CDR2 as SVGAGI (reference sequence). V lost 0 bases, J lost 0 bases, and 11 bases lay in between. The CDR3 contains 16 residues. CDR3 in DNA: TGTGCCAGCAGTTACTCCCATCCCGGGGCTAACTATGGCTACACCTTC. It encodes CASSYSHPGANYGYTF.

The CDR3 reads CASSGGVWNGYTF. DNA of the CDR3: TGTGCCAGCAGTGGCGGGGTGTGGAATGGCTACACCTTC. The chain has TRBV6-5 and TRBJ1-2; D is undetermined. V shed 5 bases and J shed 6 bases, with 13 bases lying between them. The CDR3 extends over 13 amino acids. Looked up from germline, CDR1 is MNHEY and CDR2 is SVGAGI.

This sequence joins TRBV9 and TRBJ1-2, with 9 bases matching TRBD1. After removal of 4 bases from V and 10 bases from J, the junction contained 8 bases not matched to a gene. This CDR3 is built from 13 residues. Germline CDR1 is SGDLS and CDR2 is YYNGEE. The CDR3 nucleotides are TGTGCCAGCAGCCGTAGAACAGGGGGCTCCTACACCTTC. Protein product: CASSRRTGGSYTF.

In DNA form, the CDR3 reads TGTGCCAGCAGCTTGAGACTAGCGGGGGGGCCGGGGGAGCTGTTTTTT. Its protein product is CASSLRLAGGPGELFF. The rearrangement uses TRBV5-6 and TRBJ2-2, with 14 bases that match TRBD2. The V gene's germline CDR1 is SGHDT and CDR2 YYEEEE. This CDR3 spans 16 amino acids. The V and J ends lost 1 base and 8 bases, in that order; junction bases with no gene match: 4.

DNA for the CDR3: TGTGCCAGCAGCTCCTCAGGGGAAAACATTCAGTACTTC. Translation gives CASSSSGENIQYF. V gene TRBV11-2 combines with J gene TRBJ2-4, with D possibly being TRBD1 (6 bases). Germline CDR1 reads SGHAT; CDR2 reads FQNNGV. Trimming removed 4 bases from V and 5 bases from J, with 9 bases in between. There are 13 residues in the CDR3.

The chain joins TRBV5-5 to TRBJ2-7; D is unclear. This CDR3 is 12 amino acids long. CDR1 is SGHKS, CDR2 YYEKEE, per germline (reference sequence). The germline V and J ends were trimmed by 4 bases and 1 base, with 6 bases remaining between them. The CDR3 is CASSPESYEQYF. As DNA, the CDR3 is TGTGCCAGCAGCCCCGAGTCCTACGAGCAGTACTTC.

This chain uses TRBV10-1 with TRBJ1-6; D gene unclear. CDR1 is WNHNN and CDR2 is SYGVQD in the germline V gene (reference sequence). This CDR3 has 14 amino acids. V was pared by 5 bases and J by 2 bases, with 7 bases between. DNA of the CDR3: TGCGCCAGCAGTCTTGGGACCTATAATTCACCCCTCCACTTT. Residues: CASSLGTYNSPLHF.

The V call is TRBV9, the J call TRBJ1-2; weak D call: TRBD1 (6 bases). The germline V and J ends were trimmed by 0 bases and 2 bases, with 8 bases remaining between them. This CDR3 region has 14 residues. Germline CDR1 reads SGDLS; CDR2 reads YYNGEE. The CDR3 loop is CASSVARGNYGYTF. The CDR3 bases are TGTGCCAGCAGCGTAGCGAGGGGGAACTATGGCTACACCTTC.

The chain couples TRBV7-9 to TRBJ2-1, with 13 bases aligning to TRBD2. Trimming removed 5 bases from V and 5 bases from J; junction bases left unmatched: 3. Germline CDR1 is SEHNR and CDR2 is FQNEAQ (reference sequence). This CDR3 comprises 15 residues. The CDR3 reads CASSPGLAGDNEQFF. For the CDR3, the DNA is TGTGCCAGCAGCCCAGGACTAGCGGGGGACAATGAGCAGTTCTTC.

This chain links TRBV7-2 with TRBJ1-2, with D unresolved. Germline V gene lookup returns CDR1 SGHTA and CDR2 FQGNSA. Trimming shortened V by 4 bases and J by 2 bases, and 17 bases separated the two germline ends. The CDR3 contains 16 residues. The CDR3 reads CASSWGRRVDNYGYTF. As DNA, the CDR3 is TGTGCCAGCAGCTGGGGTAGAAGGGTGGACAACTATGGCTACACCTTC.